The 22 T cell receptor beta chains reported below all come from one sample, sequenced in a study of cytomegalovirus exposure and HLA in healthy donors. The data were produced by immunoSEQ multiplex PCR, yet TCRdb's version contains in-frame clones alone and is incomplete. Of roughly 200,000 clones in the sample, roughly three quarters were seen once. The source material was PBMCs. The receptors were sampled from a woman between 25 and 40 years old in good health and CMV-seronegative.

In regard to this clone: The same CDR3 also results from other DNA sequences found in this sample. The CDR3 is CAWSGQGNTEAFF. The CDR3 DNA sequence: TGTGCCTGGAGCGGACAGGGGAACACTGAAGCTTTCTTT. This rearrangement joins TRBV30 to TRBJ1-1; 8 positions agree with TRBD1. This CDR3 region has 13 residues. Germline CDR1 and CDR2: GTSNPN and SVGIG (reference sequence). V lost 3 bases and J lost 1; bases outside the gene matches: 1. Looking up the rest from reference TRBV30 and TRBJ1-1 gives the full variable domain: SQTIHQWPATLVQPVGSPLSLECTVEGTSNPNLYWYRQAAGRGLQLLFYSVGIGQISSEVPQNLSASRPQDRQFILSSKKLLLSDSGFYLCAWSGQGNTEAFFGQGTRLTVV.

The V gene is TRBV28, the J gene TRBJ1-1; the match to TRBD1 covers 9 bases. Germline V gene lookup returns CDR1 MDHEN and CDR2 SYDVKM. The length of the CDR3 is 13 residues. J gave up 6 bases and V 7 bases, and 6 bases lay outside the gene matches. This CDR3 is CASIRDRASEAFF. CDR3 bases: TGTGCCAGCATCCGGGACAGGGCTTCTGAAGCTTTCTTT.

The chain uses TRBV28 and TRBJ1-5; D gene unclear. In germline, CDR1 is MDHEN, CDR2 SYDVKM. This CDR3 is 15 amino acids long. The V end lost 4 bases, the J end lost 6 bases, and 16 bases lay between the germline ends. The CDR3 region is CASSSWREIGQPQHF. CDR3 bases: TGTGCCAGCAGTTCATGGCGGGAGATTGGTCAGCCCCAGCATTTT.

This clone showed up many times. The genes are TRBV6-1 and TRBJ2-5, with D hard to call. The CDR3 sequence is 13 residues long. V was pared by 2 bases and J by 3 bases, with 7 bases between. Germline CDR1 reads MNHNS; CDR2 reads SASEGT. CDR3 in DNA: TGTGCCAGCAGTGAAAACACAGAAGAGACCCAGTACTTC. It codes for CASSENTEETQYF.

This chain connects TRBV9 to TRBJ2-3; TRBD2 matches at 9 bases. With 4 bases clipped from V and 2 bases from J, the junction kept 5 bases outside the gene matches. Germline V gene sequence: CDR1 SGDLS, CDR2 YYNGEE. CDR3 length: 15 amino acids. In DNA, the CDR3 is TGTGCCAGCAGCTTTAGCGGGGGTTACACAGATACGCAGTATTTT. This gives the protein CASSFSGGYTDTQYF.

This chain connects TRBV4-1 to TRBJ1-4; no firm D call. CDR1 is MGHRA, CDR2 YSYEKL, per germline. Trimming removed 6 bases at V and 0 bases at J, with 8 bases between. This CDR3 has 14 residues. CDR3 sequence reads: CASSGAATNEKLFF. The CDR3 nucleotides are TGCGCCAGCAGTGGAGCCGCAACTAATGAAAAACTGTTTTTT.

This chain uses TRBV9 with TRBJ2-7; 7 bases agree with TRBD2. The CDR3 runs 15 residues. J was trimmed by 3 bases and V by 0 bases; bases with no gene match: 6. Germline CDR1 reads SGDLS; CDR2 reads YYNGEE. The CDR3 spells CASSVAPGRDYEQYF. DNA for the CDR3: TGTGCCAGCAGCGTAGCTCCGGGGAGGGACTACGAGCAGTACTTC.

This rearrangement joins TRBV28 to TRBJ2-5; 12 bases align to TRBD1. There are 14 residues in the CDR3. Looked up from germline, CDR1 is MDHEN and CDR2 is SYDVKM. The V and J ends lost 1 base and 9 bases, in that order; junction bases with no gene match: 3. CDR3 residues: CASSLLGQGAAQYF. The DNA for the CDR3 is TGTGCCAGCAGTTTATTGGGACAGGGGGCGGCCCAGTACTTC.

This clone was detected a few times. The V gene is TRBV27, the J gene TRBJ2-7; D uncertain. Germline V gene lookup returns CDR1 MNHEY and CDR2 SMNVEV (reference sequence). Trimming took off 4 bases at V and 0 bases at J, with 7 bases between the two ends. This CDR3 has 13 amino acids. The CDR3 spells CASSSPNSYEQYF. Here the CDR3 DNA reads TGTGCCAGCAGTTCCCCCAACTCCTACGAGCAGTACTTC.

This clone was seen only a few times. This chain joins TRBV30 and TRBJ2-7; D is possibly TRBD1 (5 bases). There are 12 residues in the CDR3. With 2 bases removed from V and 6 bases from J, the gap between germline ends came to 11 bases. The germline V gene encodes CDR1 GTSNPN and CDR2 SVGIG (reference sequence). CDR3 nucleotide sequence: TGTGCCTGGAGTAAGGGGCTCGGCGAGCAGTACTTC. Residues: CAWSKGLGEQYF.

The J gene is TRBJ1-4, the V gene TRBV5-1, with 9 nucleotides matching TRBD1. This CDR3 region has 15 residues. The V gene's germline CDR1 is SGHRS and CDR2 YFSETQ. V lost 4 bases, J lost 8 bases, and 9 bases stayed unmatched. DNA of the CDR3: TGCGCCAGCAGCATACAGGGGGCGCGAGAAGAAAAACTGTTTTTT. Its translation: CASSIQGAREEKLFF.

In DNA, the CDR3 is TGTGCCAGTAGTGTGCGGGGGCTAGGGAGCAATCAGCCCCAGCATTTT. This encodes CASSVRGLGSNQPQHF. The chain has TRBV19 and TRBJ1-5, with D possibly being TRBD1 (6 bases). This CDR3 contains 16 residues. Germline V gene data show CDR1 as LNHDA and CDR2 as SQIVND (reference sequence). V shed 5 bases and J shed 1 base, with 15 bases lying between them.

The chain combines TRBV11-3 with TRBJ2-1; 10 nucleotides match TRBD2. Germline CDR1 SGHNT, CDR2 YENEEA. This CDR3 comprises 15 residues. Trimming cost V 2 bases and J 9 bases; bases outside gene matches: 7. DNA of the CDR3: TGTGCCAGCAGCTTATCGAGGACTAGCGGTGGTGAGCAGTTCTTC. Translation gives CASSLSRTSGGEQFF.

The V call is TRBV7-6, the J call TRBJ2-3; 9 nucleotides line up with TRBD1. Germline values: CDR1 SGHVS, CDR2 FNYEAQ. The CDR3 is 16 amino acids. Germline trimming cut 0 bases from V and 4 bases from J; bases unmatched to any gene: 5. Here the CDR3 DNA reads TGTGCCAGCAGCTTAGCCGGGACAGGGACATCAGATACGCAGTATTTT. Translation: CASSLAGTGTSDTQYF.

The V gene is TRBV11-2, the J gene TRBJ2-6; a possible D gene is TRBD2 (5 bases). Germline V gene data show CDR1 as SGHAT and CDR2 as FQNNGV. Trimming left V 4 bases short and J 0 bases short, with 13 bases between. This CDR3 contains 17 residues. CDR3 bases: TGTGCCAGCAGCTCACGGACTGCTCGCTCTGGGGCCAACGTCCTGACTTTC. Protein: CASSSRTARSGANVLTF. Looking up the rest from reference TRBV11-2 and TRBJ2-6 gives the full variable domain: EAGVAQSPRYKIIEKRQSVAFWCNPISGHATLYWYQQILGQGPKLLIQFQNNGVVDDSQLPKDRFSAERLKGVDSTLKIQPAKLEDSAVYLCASSSRTARSGANVLTFGAGSRLTVL.

The chain is built from TRBV7-7 and TRBJ2-2, with D tentatively TRBD2 (6 bases). V was pared by 1 base and J by 5 bases, with 8 bases between. The CDR3 length is 14 residues. Germline CDR1 is SSHAT and CDR2 is FNYEAQ (reference sequence). CDR3 DNA: TGTGCCAGCAGCTTAGAAGCGGGTACCGGGGAGCTGTTTTTT. Its protein product is CASSLEAGTGELFF.

This sequence joins TRBV10-3 and TRBJ1-5; TRBD1 agrees at 10 bases. The CDR3 runs to 15 residues. From germline, CDR1 is ENHRY and CDR2 SYGVKD. V trimming: 6 bases; J trimming: 3 bases; junction bases outside the gene matches: 5. The CDR3 region is CAIRSGTGVNQPQHF. The CDR3, as DNA: TGTGCCATCAGGTCCGGGACAGGGGTCAATCAGCCCCAGCATTTT.

The table lists this clone with a count of one. The chain links TRBV30 to TRBJ2-7; D is uncertain. Between the trimmed V and J ends, which lost 2 bases and 2 bases, there was a span of 13 bases. CDR1 is GTSNPN, CDR2 SVGIG, per germline (reference sequence). The CDR3 has 14 residues. This CDR3 is CAWSKWQEPYEQYF. Written as DNA, the CDR3 is TGTGCCTGGAGTAAATGGCAGGAACCCTACGAGCAGTACTTC.

In its sample, this clone was seen a few times. V and J are TRBV7-9 and TRBJ1-4; 7 bases are shared with TRBD1. The CDR3 contains 14 residues. Per germline, CDR1 SEHNR and CDR2 FQNEAQ (reference sequence). J lost 8 bases, V lost 0 bases, and 3 bases had no gene match. CDR3 protein: CASSLASGGEKLFF. CDR3 DNA: TGTGCCAGCAGCTTAGCGTCAGGGGGAGAAAAACTGTTTTTT.

This clone turned up a few times. The rearrangement joins TRBV4-1 to TRBJ1-2; D is unclear. Trimming left V 3 bases short and J 7 bases short, with 6 bases between. This CDR3 spans 11 amino acids. Germline CDR1 MGHRA, CDR2 YSYEKL. In DNA form, the CDR3 reads TGCGCCAGCAGCCACCGGGTTGGCTACACCTTC. Its protein product is CASSHRVGYTF.

This sequence joins TRBV28 and TRBJ1-5, with D possibly TRBD1 on 5 matching bases. Germline-derived CDR1 and CDR2 are MDHEN and SYDVKM. V was cut by 5 bases and J by 2 bases, with 16 bases left in between. The CDR3 has 16 amino acids. The CDR3 DNA follows: TGTGCCAGCAGTCTTGCCTCCATGGGGCGCAATCAGCCCCAGCATTTT. Amino acids: CASSLASMGRNQPQHF.

J is TRBJ2-7 and V is TRBV5-1, with 9 bases aligning to TRBD2. Trimming at V came to 3 bases and at J to 6 bases, leaving 10 bases not matched to a gene. Germline V gene sequence: CDR1 SGHRS, CDR2 YFSETQ. There are 15 residues in the CDR3. The CDR3 here is CASSSVAGGSGEQYF. The CDR3 DNA follows: TGCGCCAGCAGCTCGGTGGCGGGAGGGTCCGGCGAGCAGTACTTC. The full variable domain, completed using reference TRBV5-1 and TRBJ2-7, is KAGVTQTPRYLIKTRGQQVTLSCSPISGHRSVSWYQQTPGQGLQFLFEYFSETQRNKGNFPGRFSGRQFSNSRSEMNVSTLELGDSALYLCASSSVAGGSGEQYFGPGTRLTVT.